The present entry profiles one T cell receptor (beta chain) with its context. The V and J ends lost 7 bases and 5 bases, in that order; junction bases with no gene match: 6. The CDR3 runs 13 residues. Looked up from germline, CDR1 is MNHNY and CDR2 is SVGAGI (reference sequence). These data come from a study of cytomegalovirus exposure and HLA in healthy donors. 13 Jbeta primers and 60 Vbeta primers were used for the PCR. The assay was immunoSEQ multiplex PCR, and TCRdb's table has in-frame clones only and misses some. In the table there are about 140,000 clones, around three quarters of which are singletons.

The material sequenced was PBMCs. This receptor was identified in a man aged 40-55 years in good health and CMV-seropositive. V is TRBV6-6 and J is TRBJ1-1; 8 bases match TRBD1. The CDR3 protein is CASIDRGMTEAFF. The CDR3 DNA reads as TGTGCCAGCATTGACAGGGGTATGACTGAAGCTTTCTTT.